The rows below give T cell receptor beta chains drawn from one sample of a study of OX40 agonist ivuxolimab in advanced cancers. TCRdb's table, derived via immunoSEQ multiplex PCR, lists solely in-frame clones and lacks some. The sample holds fewer than 20,000 clones, 78% seen once. The sequencing used CD4+ or CD8+ T cells sorted from blood, collected in a trial of the OX40 agonist ivuxolimab. Every receptor here comes from an adult with an advanced solid tumor such as melanoma, head and neck, liver or kidney cancer. Both conserved end residues are part of each CDR3. D genes are given only for firm matches. Not all rows give a size; the values are once, few, many and, for expanded clones, a class.

J gene: TRBJ2-1; V gene: TRBV28; D gene: NA; CDR3 length: 14; clone size: NA; CDR3 protein: CASSFGTSHNEQFF; CDR3 DNA: TGTGCCAGCAGTTTTGGGACTTCCCACAATGAGCAGTTCTTC
J gene: TRBJ2-7; V gene: TRBV9; D gene: TRBD2; CDR3 length: 14; clone size: NA; CDR3 protein: CASSPGTSGYEQYF; CDR3 DNA: TGTGCCAGCAGCCCAGGGACTAGCGGGTACGAGCAGTACTTC
J gene: TRBJ1-1; V gene: TRBV9; D gene: TRBD1; CDR3 length: 15; clone size: NA; CDR3 protein: CASSALDRERTEAFF; CDR3 DNA: TGTGCCAGCAGCGCATTGGACAGGGAGAGGACTGAAGCTTTCTTT
J gene: TRBJ2-1; V gene: TRBV4-2; D gene: NA; CDR3 length: 13; clone size: NA; CDR3 protein: CASSQDRSNEQFF; CDR3 DNA: TGTGCCAGCAGCCAAGACAGGTCCAATGAGCAGTTCTTC
J gene: TRBJ2-6; V gene: TRBV19; D gene: TRBD1; CDR3 length: 16; clone size: NA; CDR3 protein: CASRPTGDSGANVLTF; CDR3 DNA: TGTGCCAGTAGACCTACAGGGGACTCTGGGGCCAACGTCCTGACTTTC
J gene: TRBJ2-2; V gene: TRBV28; D gene: NA; CDR3 length: 12; clone size: NA; CDR3 protein: CATLTVTGELFF; CDR3 DNA: TGTGCCACCCTTACAGTTACCGGGGAGCTGTTTTTT
J gene: TRBJ2-5; V gene: TRBV5-1; D gene: NA; CDR3 length: 13; clone size: once; CDR3 protein: CASSSRSGETQYF; CDR3 DNA: TGCGCCAGCAGCTCCAGGTCGGGGGAGACCCAGTACTTC
J gene: TRBJ1-1; V gene: TRBV9; D gene: NA; CDR3 length: 15; clone size: once; CDR3 protein: CASSVAAQGLTEAFF; CDR3 DNA: TGTGCCAGCAGCGTAGCCGCTCAGGGGTTGACTGAAGCTTTCTTT
J gene: TRBJ1-5; V gene: TRBV18; D gene: NA; CDR3 length: 13; clone size: NA; CDR3 protein: CASSRDIDQPQHF; CDR3 DNA: TGTGCCAGCTCACGGGACATCGATCAGCCCCAGCATTTT
J gene: TRBJ2-4; V gene: TRBV6-5; D gene: NA; CDR3 length: 14; clone size: NA; CDR3 protein: CASRRVGAKNIQYF; CDR3 DNA: TGTGCCAGCCGTAGGGTCGGAGCCAAAAACATTCAGTACTTC